The 5 T cell receptor beta chains listed next were all sequenced from one sample in a study of T cell responses to AZD1222 COVID-19 vaccine. Only in-frame clones appear in the TCRdb table, and some are missing; sequencing was by immunoSEQ multiplex PCR. The table lists almost 70,000 clones, around 80% of them singletons, with around 15% in the top ten. This material consisted of peripheral blood, taken 28 days after the second AZD1222 dose. The receptors shown here come from an adult who received the AZD1222 COVID-19 vaccine.

The chain is built from TRBV7-2 and TRBJ1-6; D is unresolved. The germline V and J ends were trimmed by 2 bases and 2 bases, with 16 bases remaining between them. Per the germline V gene, CDR1 is SGHTA and CDR2 is FQGNSA. The CDR3 totals 18 residues. CDR3 nucleotides: TGTGCCAGCAGCTTAATGGATGGCGTCTACACCTATAATTCACCCCTCCACTTT. The encoded protein is CASSLMDGVYTYNSPLHF.

The chain recombines TRBV7-9 with TRBJ2-1; 8 bases agree with TRBD2. The germline V gene has CDR1 SEHNR and CDR2 FQNEAQ (reference sequence). Trimming took 4 bases from V and 7 from J; bases not matched to a gene: 12. There are 16 residues in the CDR3. CDR3: CASSSGLTGGANEQFF. The CDR3 bases are TGTGCCAGCAGCTCGGGACTAACCGGGGGGGCGAATGAGCAGTTCTTC. The full variable domain, with the rest looked up from reference TRBV7-9 and TRBJ2-1, is DTGVSQNPRHKITKRGQNVTFRCDPISEHNRLYWYRQTLGQGPEFLTYFQNEAQLEKSRLLSDRFSAERPKGSFSTLEIQRTEQGDSAMYLCASSSGLTGGANEQFFGPGTRLTVL.

V usage is TRBV19 and J usage is TRBJ2-5, with a tentative D call TRBD1 (5 bases). Germline-derived CDR1 and CDR2 are LNHDA and SQIVND (reference sequence). V lost 6 bases to trimming and J lost 5 bases, with 19 bases between them. The CDR3 has 15 residues. CDR3 nucleotide sequence: TGTGCCAGTAGCCCCATAGGAGACTCAGGGGAGACCCAGTACTTC. It translates to CASSPIGDSGETQYF.

The V and J genes are TRBV11-3 and TRBJ2-1, with D maybe TRBD1 (8 bases). The CDR3 loop spans 17 amino acids. V lost 4 bases to trimming and J lost 4 bases, with 20 bases between them. CDR1 is SGHNT, CDR2 YENEEA, per germline. The CDR3 DNA reads as TGTGCCAGCAGCTCTAGAAAACAGGGGGGGAAATACAATGAGCAGTTCTTC. The encoded protein is CASSSRKQGGKYNEQFF.

J is TRBJ1-2 and V is TRBV5-1; D is unresolved. The V and J ends lost 0 bases and 1 base respectively, with 10 bases between them. This CDR3 has 15 residues. From germline, CDR1 is SGHRS and CDR2 YFSETQ. CDR3 bases: TGCGCCAGCAGCTTGGGCGGGTCCGTTAACTATGGCTACACCTTC. Amino acids: CASSLGGSVNYGYTF.